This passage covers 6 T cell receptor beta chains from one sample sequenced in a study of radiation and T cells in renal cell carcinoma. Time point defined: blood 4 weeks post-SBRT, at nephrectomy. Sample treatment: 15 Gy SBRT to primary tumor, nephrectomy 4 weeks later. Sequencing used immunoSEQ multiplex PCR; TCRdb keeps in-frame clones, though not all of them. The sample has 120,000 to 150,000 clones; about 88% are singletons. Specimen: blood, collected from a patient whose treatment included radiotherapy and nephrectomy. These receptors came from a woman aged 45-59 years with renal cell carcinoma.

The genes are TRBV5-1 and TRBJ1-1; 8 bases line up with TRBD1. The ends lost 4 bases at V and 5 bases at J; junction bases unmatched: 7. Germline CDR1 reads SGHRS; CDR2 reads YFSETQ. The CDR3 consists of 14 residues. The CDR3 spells CASSGTGGRTEAFF. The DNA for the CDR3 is TGCGCCAGCAGCGGCACAGGGGGGCGGACTGAAGCTTTCTTT.

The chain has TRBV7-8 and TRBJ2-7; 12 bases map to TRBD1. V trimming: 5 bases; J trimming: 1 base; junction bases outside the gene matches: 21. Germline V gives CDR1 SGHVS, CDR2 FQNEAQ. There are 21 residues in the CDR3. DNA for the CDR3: TGTGCCAGCAGCCAAAGAAGCGGACGGGAAACGGGACAGGGGGCTTCCTACGAGCAGTACTTC. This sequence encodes CASSQRSGRETGQGASYEQYF.

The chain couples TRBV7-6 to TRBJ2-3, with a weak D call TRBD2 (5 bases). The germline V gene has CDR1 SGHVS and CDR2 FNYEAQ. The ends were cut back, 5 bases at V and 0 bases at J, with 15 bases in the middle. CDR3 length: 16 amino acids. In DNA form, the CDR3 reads TGTGCCAGCAGCCCCCCAACCGGGGTAAGCACAGATACGCAGTATTTT. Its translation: CASSPPTGVSTDTQYF.

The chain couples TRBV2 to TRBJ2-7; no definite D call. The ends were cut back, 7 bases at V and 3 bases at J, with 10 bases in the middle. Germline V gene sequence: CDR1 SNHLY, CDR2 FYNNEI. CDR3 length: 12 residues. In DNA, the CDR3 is TGTGCCAGCACGGCAGAGATCTACGAGCAGTACTTC. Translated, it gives CASTAEIYEQYF.

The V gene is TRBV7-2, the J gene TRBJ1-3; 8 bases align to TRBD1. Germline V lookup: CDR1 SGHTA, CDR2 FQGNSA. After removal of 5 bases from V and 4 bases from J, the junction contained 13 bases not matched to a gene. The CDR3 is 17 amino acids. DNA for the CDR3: TGTGCCAGCAGCCCAGACAGGGGACCGGCAGCGGGAAACACCATATATTTT. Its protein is CASSPDRGPAAGNTIYF.

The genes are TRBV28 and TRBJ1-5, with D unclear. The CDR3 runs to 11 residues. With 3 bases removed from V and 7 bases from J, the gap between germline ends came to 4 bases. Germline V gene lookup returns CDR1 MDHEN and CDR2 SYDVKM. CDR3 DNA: TGTGCCAGCAGTTTCTTACAGCCCCAGCATTTT. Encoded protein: CASSFLQPQHF.